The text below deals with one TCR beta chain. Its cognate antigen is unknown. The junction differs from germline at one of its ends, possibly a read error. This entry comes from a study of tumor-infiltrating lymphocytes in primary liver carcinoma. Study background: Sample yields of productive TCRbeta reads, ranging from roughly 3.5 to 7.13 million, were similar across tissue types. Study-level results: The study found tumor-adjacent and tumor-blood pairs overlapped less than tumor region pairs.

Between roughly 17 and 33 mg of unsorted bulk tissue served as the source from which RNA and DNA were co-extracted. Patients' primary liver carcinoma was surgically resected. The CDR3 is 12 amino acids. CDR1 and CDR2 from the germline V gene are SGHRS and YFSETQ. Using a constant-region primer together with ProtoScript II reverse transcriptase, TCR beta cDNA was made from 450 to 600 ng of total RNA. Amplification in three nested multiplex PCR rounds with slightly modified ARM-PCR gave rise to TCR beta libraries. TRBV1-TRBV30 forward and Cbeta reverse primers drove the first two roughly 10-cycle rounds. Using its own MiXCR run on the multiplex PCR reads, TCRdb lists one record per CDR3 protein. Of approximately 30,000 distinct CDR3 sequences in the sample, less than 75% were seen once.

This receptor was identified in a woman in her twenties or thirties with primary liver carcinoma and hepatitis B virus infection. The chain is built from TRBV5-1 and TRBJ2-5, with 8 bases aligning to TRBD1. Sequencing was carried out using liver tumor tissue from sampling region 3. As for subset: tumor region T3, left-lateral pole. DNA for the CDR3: TGCGCTAGCAGCGTGGACAGGGCCCTCAAGTACTTC. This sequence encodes CASSVDRALKYF.